This is a list of T cell receptor beta chains from one sample in a study of blood T cell repertoires in COVID-19. Assay used: immunoSEQ multiplex PCR; TCRdb lists only in-frame clones, some missing. The sample shows a few hundred thousand clones, 88% of them seen only once. Specimen: peripheral blood. The receptors originated from a man aged 18 to 29 with active or convalescent COVID-19. Each CDR3 is given with its conserved first and last residue. D genes are given only for firm matches. Expanded clones get a size class; other rows say once, few or many, or leave the size out.

NA | TRBJ2-7 | TRBV7-8 | TRBD2 | CASSFSGAPYEQYF | TGTGCCAGCAGCTTTAGCGGGGCGCCCTACGAGCAGTACTTC
NA | TRBJ1-6 | TRBV6-1 | TRBD1 | CASSEGTGDDSPLHF | TGTGCCAGCAGTGAAGGGACAGGGGATGATTCACCCCTCCACTTT
NA | TRBJ1-1 | TRBV4-1 | TRBD1 | CASSQPGQLNTEAFF | TGCGCCAGCAGCCAGCCGGGACAGTTGAACACTGAAGCTTTCTTT
NA | TRBJ2-7 | TRBV9 | TRBD1 | CASSVSWDRAYEQYF | TGTGCCAGCAGCGTATCGTGGGACAGGGCTTACGAGCAGTACTTC
NA | TRBJ2-3 | TRBV15 | TRBD2 | CATSRDLAGADTQYF | TGTGCCACCAGCAGAGATTTAGCGGGGGCGGATACGCAGTATTTT
NA | TRBJ2-2 | TRBV15 | TRBD2 | CATSRFSGPGELFF | TGTGCCACCAGCAGATTTAGCGGGCCTGGGGAGCTGTTTTTT
NA | TRBJ2-1 | TRBV19 | TRBD1 | CASSVRSGTVYNEQFF | TGTGCCAGTAGTGTTCGATCTGGGACAGTCTACAATGAGCAGTTCTTC
few | TRBJ1-6 | TRBV6-1 | NA | CASSESQGDNSPLHF | TGTGCCAGCAGTGAAAGTCAGGGTGACAATTCACCCCTCCACTTT
NA | TRBJ1-5 | TRBV12-5 | TRBD1 | CASGTDRDNQPQHF | TGTGCTAGTGGGACCGACAGGGACAATCAGCCCCAGCATTTT
NA | TRBJ1-2 | TRBV9 | NA | CASSVASAANYGYTF | TGTGCCAGCAGCGTAGCGTCTGCGGCTAACTATGGCTACACCTTC
NA | TRBJ2-1 | TRBV7-2 | TRBD2 | CASSLDSSGGLDEQFF | TGTGCCAGCAGCTTAGATTCTAGCGGGGGCTTAGATGAGCAGTTCTTC
NA | TRBJ2-2 | TRBV5-6 | NA | CASSFITGELFF | TGTGCCAGCAGCTTTATCACCGGGGAGCTGTTTTTT
NA | TRBJ1-5 | TRBV9 | NA | CASSSVGDWSQPQHF | TGTGCCAGCAGCTCCGTCGGGGATTGGAGTCAGCCCCAGCATTTT
NA | TRBJ1-5 | TRBV7-8 | TRBD1 | CASSSDRGVSPQHF | TGTGCCAGCAGCTCTGACAGGGGGGTCTCCCCCCAGCATTTT
NA | TRBJ2-3 | TRBV6-1 | NA | CASSDRSSTDTQYF | TGTGCCAGCAGTGATCGTTCTAGCACAGATACGCAGTATTTT
NA | TRBJ2-7 | TRBV5-1 | NA | CASSHGDSYEQYF | TGCGCCAGCAGCCACGGGGACTCCTACGAGCAGTACTTC
few | TRBJ1-2 | TRBV19 | NA | CASSIGTVYGYTF | TGTGCCAGTAGTATAGGGACAGTCTATGGCTACACCTTC
NA | TRBJ2-7 | TRBV6-5 | TRBD2 | CASSFRLAGHNEQYF | TGTGCCAGCAGCTTTAGACTAGCGGGGCATAACGAGCAGTACTTC
NA | TRBJ1-2 | TRBV5-6 | TRBD1 | CASSLKVTGEDYGYTF | TGTGCCAGCAGCTTGAAAGTCACAGGGGAAGATTATGGCTACACCTTC
NA | TRBJ2-7 | TRBV7-2 | NA | CASSERGVTYEQYF | TGTGCCAGCAGCGAGCGAGGTGTTACCTACGAGCAGTACTTC
NA | TRBJ2-1 | TRBV19 | NA | CASSMRVLNYNEQFF | TGTGCCAGTAGTATGCGAGTCCTTAATTACAATGAGCAGTTCTTC
NA | TRBJ2-2 | TRBV3-1/TRBV3-2 | TRBD2 | CASSLSSGGAAGELFF | TGTGCCAGCAGCCTTTCAAGCGGGGGGGCCGCCGGGGAGCTGTTTTTT
NA | TRBJ1-2 | TRBV27 | TRBD1 | CASSLKRQGEANYGYTF | TGTGCCAGCAGTTTAAAGAGACAGGGGGAGGCTAACTATGGCTACACCTTC
NA | TRBJ1-3 | TRBV18 | TRBD1 | CASSSSRGYKYGNTIYF | TGTGCCAGCTCATCGTCCAGGGGGTACAAGTATGGAAACACCATATATTTT
NA | TRBJ2-1 | TRBV20-1 | TRBD1 | CSASTRTGGANEQFF | TGCAGTGCTAGTACTAGGACAGGGGGCGCCAATGAGCAGTTCTTC
NA | TRBJ1-2 | TRBV6-5 | NA | CASKPSGGGYTF | TGTGCCAGCAAACCCTCGGGGGGAGGCTACACCTTC
NA | TRBJ2-4 | TRBV7-2 | TRBD2 | CASSKRTSPPNF | TGTGCCAGCAGCAAACGGACTAGCCCCCCCAACTTC
NA | TRBJ1-2 | TRBV19 | NA | CASSLAGASYGYTF | TGTGCCAGTAGTTTGGCAGGGGCCTCCTATGGCTACACCTTC
NA | TRBJ1-1 | TRBV5-1 | NA | CASSLATAPNTEAFF | TGCGCCAGCAGCCTAGCGACAGCCCCGAACACTGAAGCTTTCTTT
NA | TRBJ1-2 | TRBV2 | NA | CASRTDSVIYGYTF | TGTGCCAGCAGGACAGACAGCGTAATCTATGGCTACACCTTC
NA | TRBJ1-2 | TRBV7-2 | NA | CASIQTGPNYGYTF | TGTGCCAGCATCCAAACAGGGCCAAACTATGGCTACACCTTC
NA | TRBJ1-3 | TRBV20-1 | NA | CSASRGFGNTIYF | TGCAGTGCTAGTAGGGGGTTTGGAAACACCATATATTTT
NA | TRBJ2-1 | TRBV14 | NA | CASSQGIGLAFYNEQFF | TGTGCCAGCAGCCAAGGAATTGGCCTCGCCTTCTACAATGAGCAGTTCTTC